This T cell receptor beta chain was identified during a study of cytomegalovirus exposure and HLA in healthy donors (dated by TCRdb to 2016 to 2017). In the study overall: According to a later analysis, the 120 or so validation repertoires were produced on the same platform as the roughly 600 repertoires of the first cohort. The study aimed to test whether signatures of past pathogen exposure could be identified by cataloging public T cell receptors. A separate validation cohort of about 110 different subjects was used in addition to the roughly 670-subject first cohort. High-throughput TCR immunosequencing, statistical association of individual TCRs with disease status, and machine learning were combined to predict cytomegalovirus infection status.

Worth noting for this clone: No antigen is known for it. Base-call qualities are not available, and no considerably larger clone is one nucleotide away.

Donors formed part of the validation cohort, which comprised about 130 subjects and was distinct from the first cohort of under 850 subjects. Broader findings and caveats from the paper: In both the original and validation cohorts, the classifier was reported to diagnose cytomegalovirus status with high specificity and sensitivity. Three of the identified cytomegalovirus-associated TCR beta chains were confirmed in vitro to be specific for cytomegalovirus antigens. Of the cluster scores, roughly 95% were above 0 in a later analysis, which found that TCRs clustered in the first cohort also tended to co-occur in the roughly 130 validation repertoires. A total of 164 TCR beta chains were listed by the study as associated with cytomegalovirus. Most TCR sequences were seen in very few donors, while some public TCRs were found in many individuals. The validation cohort had no HLA typing available for a later analysis, so co-occurrence within that cohort was assessed over all 130 or so repertoires. The authors suggested that the approach could potentially be generalized to other disease states and immunological phenotypes.

V has 4 bases trimmed and J has 7 bases trimmed; junction bases matching no gene number 9. According to the germline V gene, CDR1 reads SGHDN and CDR2 reads FVKESK. Counted from cysteine to phenylalanine, this CDR3 has 15 amino acids. The only DNA kept is the CDR3, 45 bases in frame from the first base. Preparation of the library involved the immunoSEQ multiplex PCR assay. The original methods were these. A statistical classification framework was developed to diagnose cytomegalovirus status using the catalog of TCR beta chain sequences. Imported from immuneACCESS, the table was reduced by TCRdb to in-frame sequences with V and J called. These copies leave out some clones; in studies compared against another copy, an unresolved V gene accounts for under half, and the cause of the remainder is not known. V, J and clone size were drawn from that table, and D and trimming were deduced from the DNA. This sample is represented by fewer than 350,000 clones; around 89% of them were singletons. The ten largest clones represent approximately 0.9% of the sample.

The sequence is built from TRBV14 and TRBJ1-2; the central 10 bases match TRBD1. The sequenced sample consisted of PBMCs. The TCR was taken from a woman aged 18-29 years in good health and CMV-seronegative. The base sequence is TGTGCCAGCAGCCTAGCCCTGGACAGGGGGGGTGGCTACACCTTC. Translation gives CASSLALDRGGGYTF.